This T cell receptor beta chain was sequenced for a study of identical twins. This clonotype was observed a handful of times. MiXCR was run by TCRdb on the 5' RACE reads, yielding one entry per CDR3 protein. This table has hundreds of thousands of distinct CDR3 sequences, 6.1% appearing once. The sequence was obtained from a man between 18 and 35 years old in good health. Material: naive T cells sorted from blood.

The CDR3 nucleotides read TGCAGCGTTGGTGAGGGGCGCGACTACGAGCAGTACTTC. It translates to CSVGEGRDYEQYF. The chain has TRBV29-1 and TRBJ2-7; either TRBD1 or TRBD2 may supply D (5 bases each). Germline V gives CDR1 SQVTM, CDR2 ANQGSEA. The V end was cut by 4 bases, the J end by 3 bases, with 13 bases between. There are 13 residues in the CDR3.